This T cell receptor beta chain came from a study of regulatory T cells in long-lasting Graves disease. For TCR beta, libraries came from iRepertoire HTBI primers and Arm-PCR of CDR3 regions. From the multiplex PCR reads, TCRdb called clonotypes with MiXCR, one entry per CDR3 protein. This sample carries about 560,000 distinct CDR3 sequences, 15% to 20% of them seen once, and the ten largest clones take more than 10%. Study-wide findings and caveats: Patients with persistent disease shared 2,741 public clonotypes, outpacing the roughly 950 shared by new patients. The small sample size may have reduced accuracy.

To note about this clonotype: Its specificity is unknown.

V was trimmed by 1 base and J by 3 bases, leaving 12 bases between them. CDR3 length: 15 amino acids. CDR1 SGHNT and CDR2 YENEEA come from the germline V gene. The time point was: newly diagnosed GD, antithyroid drugs for less than 3 months. Isolated PBMC RNA provided the starting material for the TCR library. The sample was also reused in another study, on T cells in Graves' hyperthyroidism and ophthalmopathy. That source adds: The hyperthyroidism patients had all been newly diagnosed, and their disease duration was under 2 months. Their ages ranged from 18 to 65 years. When the TCR CDR3 underwent first-round RT-PCR, the HTBI primer set was used.

Sequencing was performed on peripheral blood mononuclear cells (PBMCs), taken at new diagnosis, from a patient treated with antithyroid drugs. V is TRBV11-3 and J is TRBJ2-5; the D gene is possibly TRBD2 (5 bases). This receptor was identified in a young man with Graves disease. CDR3 bases: TGTGCCAGCAGCTTAGGGTCGTACGGGAAAGAGACCCAGTACTTC. Its protein is CASSLGSYGKETQYF.